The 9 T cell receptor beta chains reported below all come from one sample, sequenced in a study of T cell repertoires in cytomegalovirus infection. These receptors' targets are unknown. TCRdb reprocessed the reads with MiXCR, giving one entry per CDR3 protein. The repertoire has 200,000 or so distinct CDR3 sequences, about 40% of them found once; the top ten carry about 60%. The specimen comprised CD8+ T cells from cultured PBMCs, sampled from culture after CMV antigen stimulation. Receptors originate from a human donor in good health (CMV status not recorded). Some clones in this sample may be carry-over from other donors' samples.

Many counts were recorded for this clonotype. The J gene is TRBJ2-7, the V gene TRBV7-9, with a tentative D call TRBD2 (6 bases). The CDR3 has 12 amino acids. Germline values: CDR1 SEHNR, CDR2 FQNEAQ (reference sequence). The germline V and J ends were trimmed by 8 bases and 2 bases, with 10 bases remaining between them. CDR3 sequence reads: CASGDLPYEQYF. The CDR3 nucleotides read TGTGCCAGCGGGGACTTGCCCTACGAGCAGTACTTC.

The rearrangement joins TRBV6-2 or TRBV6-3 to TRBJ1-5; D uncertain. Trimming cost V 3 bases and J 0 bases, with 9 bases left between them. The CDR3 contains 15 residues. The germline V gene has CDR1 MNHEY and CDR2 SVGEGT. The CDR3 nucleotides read TGTGCCAGCAGTTATCCCGGTTATAGCAATCAGCCCCAGCATTTT. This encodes CASSYPGYSNQPQHF.

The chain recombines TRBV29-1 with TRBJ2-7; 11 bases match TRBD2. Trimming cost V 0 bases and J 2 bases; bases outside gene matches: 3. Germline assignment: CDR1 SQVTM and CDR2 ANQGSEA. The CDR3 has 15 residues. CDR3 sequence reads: CSVEDGTSGTYEQYF. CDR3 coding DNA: TGCAGCGTTGAAGACGGGACTAGCGGTACCTACGAGCAGTACTTC.

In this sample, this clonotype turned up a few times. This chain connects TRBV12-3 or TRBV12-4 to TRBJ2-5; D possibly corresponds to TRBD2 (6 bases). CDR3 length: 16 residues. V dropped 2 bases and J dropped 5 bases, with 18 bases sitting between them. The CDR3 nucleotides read TGTGCCAGCAGTTTACCCCCCTCTCGGGGGTGGGAGACCCAGTACTTC. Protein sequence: CASSLPPSRGWETQYF.

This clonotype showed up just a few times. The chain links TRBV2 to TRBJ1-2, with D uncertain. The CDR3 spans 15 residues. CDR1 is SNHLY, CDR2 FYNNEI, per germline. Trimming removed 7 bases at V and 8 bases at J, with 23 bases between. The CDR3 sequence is CASKARLSPRGGYTF. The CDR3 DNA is TGTGCCAGCAAGGCCCGCCTCTCCCCCCGGGGAGGCTACACCTTC.

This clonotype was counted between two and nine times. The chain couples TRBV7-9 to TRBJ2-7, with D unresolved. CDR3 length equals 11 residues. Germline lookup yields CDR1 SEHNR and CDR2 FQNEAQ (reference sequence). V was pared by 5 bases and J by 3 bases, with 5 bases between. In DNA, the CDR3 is TGTGCCAGCAGCACTGACTACGAGCAGTACTTC. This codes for CASSTDYEQYF.

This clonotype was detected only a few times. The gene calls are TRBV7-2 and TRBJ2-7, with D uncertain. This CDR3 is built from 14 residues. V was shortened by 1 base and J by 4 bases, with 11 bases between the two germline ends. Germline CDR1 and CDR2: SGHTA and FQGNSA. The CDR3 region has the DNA TGTGCCAGCAGCTTAGGACCTAACGGTTACGAGCAGTACTTC. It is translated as CASSLGPNGYEQYF.

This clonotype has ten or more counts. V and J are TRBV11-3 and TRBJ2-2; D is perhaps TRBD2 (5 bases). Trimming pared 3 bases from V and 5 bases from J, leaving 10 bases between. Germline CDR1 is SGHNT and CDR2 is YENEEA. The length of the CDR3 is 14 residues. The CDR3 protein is CASSFRTGTGELFF. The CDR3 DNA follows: TGTGCCAGCAGCTTCCGGACGGGGACCGGGGAGCTGTTTTTT.

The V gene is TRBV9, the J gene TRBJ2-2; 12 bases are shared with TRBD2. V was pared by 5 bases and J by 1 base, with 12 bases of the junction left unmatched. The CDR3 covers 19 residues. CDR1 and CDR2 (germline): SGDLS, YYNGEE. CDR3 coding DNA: TGTGCCAGCAGGGGAGGACTAGCGGGGATGGCAATGAACACCGGGGAGCTGTTTTTT. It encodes CASRGGLAGMAMNTGELFF.